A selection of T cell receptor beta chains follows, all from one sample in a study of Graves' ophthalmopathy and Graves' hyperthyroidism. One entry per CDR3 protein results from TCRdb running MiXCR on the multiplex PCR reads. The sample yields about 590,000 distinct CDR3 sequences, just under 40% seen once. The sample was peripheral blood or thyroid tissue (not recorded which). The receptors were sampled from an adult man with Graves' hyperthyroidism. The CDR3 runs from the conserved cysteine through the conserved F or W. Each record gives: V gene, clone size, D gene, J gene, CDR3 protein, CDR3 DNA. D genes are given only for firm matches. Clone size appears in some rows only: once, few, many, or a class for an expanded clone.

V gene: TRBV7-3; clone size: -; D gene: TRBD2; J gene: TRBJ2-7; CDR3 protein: CASSFGTMVEQYF; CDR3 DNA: TGTGCCAGCAGCTTCGGGACTATGGTCGAGCAGTACTTC
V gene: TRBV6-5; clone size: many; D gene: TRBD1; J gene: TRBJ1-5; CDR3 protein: CASRGTGEGWTQHF; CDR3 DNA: TGTGCCAGCAGAGGGACAGGGGAGGGTTGGACCCAGCATTTT
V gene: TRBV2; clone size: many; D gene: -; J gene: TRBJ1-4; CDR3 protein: CASSEAEAGGQKLFF; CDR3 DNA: TGTGCCAGCAGTGAAGCGGAGGCCGGAGGTCAAAAACTGTTTTTT
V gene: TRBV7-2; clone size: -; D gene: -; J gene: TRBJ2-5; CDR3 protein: CASSLDRRGLQYF; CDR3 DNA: TGTGCCAGCAGCTTAGACCGGAGGGGTCTTCAGTACTTC
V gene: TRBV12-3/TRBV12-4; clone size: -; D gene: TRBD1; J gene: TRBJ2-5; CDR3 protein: CAGSFWGQGQETQYF; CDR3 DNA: TGTGCCGGCAGTTTTTGGGGACAGGGTCAGGAGACCCAGTACTTC
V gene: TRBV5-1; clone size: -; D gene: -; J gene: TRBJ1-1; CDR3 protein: CASSQLGLGTEAFF; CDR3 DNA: TGCGCCAGCAGCCAGCTGGGATTGGGCACTGAAGCTTTCTTT
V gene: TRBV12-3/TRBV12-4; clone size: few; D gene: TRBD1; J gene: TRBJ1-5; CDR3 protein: CASSSSGGVQPQHF; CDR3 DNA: TGTGCCAGCAGTTCCTCAGGGGGCGTTCAGCCCCAGCATTTT
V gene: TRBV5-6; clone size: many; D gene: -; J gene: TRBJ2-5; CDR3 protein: CASSTGAGGGETQYF; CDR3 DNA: TGTGCCAGCAGCACTGGGGCCGGGGGAGGTGAGACCCAGTACTTC
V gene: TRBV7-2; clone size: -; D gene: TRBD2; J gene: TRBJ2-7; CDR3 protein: CASSFNRLARPYEQYF; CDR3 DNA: TGTGCCAGCAGCTTCAACAGACTAGCGAGACCCTACGAGCAGTACTTC
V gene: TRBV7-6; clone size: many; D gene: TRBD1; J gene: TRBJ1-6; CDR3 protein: CASSLAGGGTGDTSGSPLHF; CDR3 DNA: TGTGCCAGCAGCTTAGCAGGAGGCGGGACAGGGGATACATCAGGCTCACCCCTCCACTTT
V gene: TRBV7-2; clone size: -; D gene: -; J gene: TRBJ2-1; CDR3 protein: CASSYRVASYNEQFF; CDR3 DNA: TGTGCCAGCAGTTACAGGGTGGCATCCTACAATGAGCAGTTCTTC
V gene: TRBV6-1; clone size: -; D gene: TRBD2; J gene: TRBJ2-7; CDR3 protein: CAGSAAGGEDEQYF; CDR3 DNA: TGTGCCGGCAGTGCCGCGGGAGGGGAGGACGAGCAGTACTTC
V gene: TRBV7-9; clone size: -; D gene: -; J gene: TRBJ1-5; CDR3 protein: CASSQDRAGSNQPQHF; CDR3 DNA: TGTGCCAGCAGCCAAGATCGAGCCGGTAGCAATCAGCCCCAGCATTTT
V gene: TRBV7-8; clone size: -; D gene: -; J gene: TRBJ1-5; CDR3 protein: CASSLTRQPQHF; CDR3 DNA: TGTGCCAGCAGCTTAACGAGACAGCCCCAGCATTTT
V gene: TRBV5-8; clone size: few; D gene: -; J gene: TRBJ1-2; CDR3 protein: CASSSPGGGYGYTF; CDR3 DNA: TGTGCCAGCAGCTCCCCGGGGGGCGGCTATGGCTACACCTTC
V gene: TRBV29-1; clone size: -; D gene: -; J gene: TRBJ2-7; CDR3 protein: CSVGGVRSYEQYF; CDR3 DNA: TGCAGCGTAGGAGGCGTTAGGTCCTACGAGCAGTACTTC
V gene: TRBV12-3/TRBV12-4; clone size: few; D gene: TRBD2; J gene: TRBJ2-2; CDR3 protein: CASSSDSGGPPNTGELFF; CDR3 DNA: TGTGCCAGCAGTTCCGATAGCGGGGGGCCGCCGAACACCGGGGAGCTGTTTTTT
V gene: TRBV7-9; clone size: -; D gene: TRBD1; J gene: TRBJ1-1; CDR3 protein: CVSSSGQAAFF; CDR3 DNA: TGTGTCAGCAGCTCCGGACAGGCAGCTTTCTTT
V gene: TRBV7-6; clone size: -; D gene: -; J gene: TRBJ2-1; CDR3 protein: CASSLGGREQFF; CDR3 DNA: TGTGCCAGCAGCTTAGGAGGGAGAGAGCAGTTCTTC
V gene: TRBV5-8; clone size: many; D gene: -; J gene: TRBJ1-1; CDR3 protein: CASSLGPRVNTEAFF; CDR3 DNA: TGTGCCAGCAGCTTGGGTCCTAGGGTGAACACTGAAGCTTTCTTT
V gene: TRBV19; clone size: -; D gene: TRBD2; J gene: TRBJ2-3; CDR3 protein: CASWTSGGSSDTQYF; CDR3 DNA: TGTGCCAGCTGGACTAGCGGAGGGAGCTCAGATACGCAGTATTTT
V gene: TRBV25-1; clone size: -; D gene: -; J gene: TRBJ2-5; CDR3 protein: CASSGEATQYF; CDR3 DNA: TGTGCCAGCAGTGGAGAGGCGACCCAGTACTTC
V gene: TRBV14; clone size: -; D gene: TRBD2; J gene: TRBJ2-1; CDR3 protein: CASSQAWTSNEQFF; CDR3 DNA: TGTGCCAGCAGCCAAGCGTGGACTAGCAACGAGCAGTTCTTC
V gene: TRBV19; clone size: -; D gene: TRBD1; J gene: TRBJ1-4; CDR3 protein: CASSPRGDRRNEKLFF; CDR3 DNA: TGTGCCAGTAGTCCCCGCGGGGACAGAAGAAATGAAAAACTGTTTTTT
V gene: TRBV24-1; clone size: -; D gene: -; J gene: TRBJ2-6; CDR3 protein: CATSLITGANVLTF; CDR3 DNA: TGTGCCACCAGTTTAATAACCGGGGCCAACGTCCTGACTTTC
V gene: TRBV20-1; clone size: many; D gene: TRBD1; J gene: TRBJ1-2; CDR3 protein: CSAREADRESYGYTF; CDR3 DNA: TGCAGTGCTAGAGAAGCGGACAGGGAATCGTATGGCTACACCTTC
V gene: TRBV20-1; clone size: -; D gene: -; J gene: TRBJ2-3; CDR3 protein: CSARDQSPKGTDTQYF; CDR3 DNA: TGCAGTGCTAGAGATCAGAGTCCCAAGGGCACAGATACGCAGTATTTT
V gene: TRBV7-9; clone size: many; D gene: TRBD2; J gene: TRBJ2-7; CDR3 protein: CASSKLSGPFYEQYF; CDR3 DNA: TGTGCCAGCAGCAAACTTAGCGGGCCCTTCTACGAGCAGTACTTC
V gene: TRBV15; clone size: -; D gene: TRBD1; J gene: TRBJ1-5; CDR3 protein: CATSRAGTGNNQPQHF; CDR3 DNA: TGTGCCACCAGCAGAGCAGGGACAGGGAACAATCAGCCCCAGCATTTT
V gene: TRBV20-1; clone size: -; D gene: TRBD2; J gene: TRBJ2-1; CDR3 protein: CSAAVAGSGHEQFF; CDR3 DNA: TGCAGTGCTGCGGTAGCGGGTTCAGGACATGAGCAGTTCTTC
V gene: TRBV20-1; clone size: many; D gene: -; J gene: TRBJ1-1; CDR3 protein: CSARSRLNTEAFF; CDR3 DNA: TGCAGTGCTAGGTCAAGACTGAACACTGAAGCTTTCTTT
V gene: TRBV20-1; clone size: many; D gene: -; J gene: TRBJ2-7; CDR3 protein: CSARGGATYEQYF; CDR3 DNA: TGCAGTGCCCGAGGGGGAGCCACCTACGAGCAGTACTTC
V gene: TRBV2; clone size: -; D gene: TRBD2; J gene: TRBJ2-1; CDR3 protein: CASSELGGTSAYNEQFF; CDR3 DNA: TGTGCCAGCAGTGAATTAGGCGGGACTAGCGCGTACAATGAGCAGTTCTTC
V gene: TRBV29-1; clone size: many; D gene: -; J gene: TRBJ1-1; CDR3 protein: CSGMTAREAFF; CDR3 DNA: TGCAGCGGGATGACAGCACGTGAAGCTTTCTTT
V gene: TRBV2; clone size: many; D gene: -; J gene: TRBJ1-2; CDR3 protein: CASSGGIYGYTF; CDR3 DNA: TGTGCCAGCAGTGGAGGGATCTATGGCTACACCTTC
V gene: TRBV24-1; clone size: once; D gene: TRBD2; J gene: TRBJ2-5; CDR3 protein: CATSRAGAQYF; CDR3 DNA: TGTGCCACCAGTCGGGCGGGGGCCCAGTACTTC
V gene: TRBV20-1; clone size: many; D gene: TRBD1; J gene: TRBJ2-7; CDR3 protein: CSAGRTGDHYEQYF; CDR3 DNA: TGCAGTGCTGGTAGGACAGGGGATCACTACGAGCAGTACTTC
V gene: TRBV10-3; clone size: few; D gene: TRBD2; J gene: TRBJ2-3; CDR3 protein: CAITPTSGGTTDTQYF; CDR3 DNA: TGTGCCATCACCCCAACTAGCGGGGGGACCACAGATACGCAGTATTTT
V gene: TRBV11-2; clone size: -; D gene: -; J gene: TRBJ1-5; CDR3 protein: CASSLGLSPSNQPQHF; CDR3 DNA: TGTGCCAGCAGCCTCGGACTCAGCCCCAGCAATCAGCCCCAGCATTTT
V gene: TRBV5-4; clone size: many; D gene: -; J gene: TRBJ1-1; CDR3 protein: CASSLVGGAFTEAFF; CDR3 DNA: TGTGCCAGCAGCTTGGTGGGGGGCGCGTTTACTGAAGCTTTCTTT
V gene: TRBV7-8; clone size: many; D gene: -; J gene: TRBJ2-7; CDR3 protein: CASSLAFGEQYF; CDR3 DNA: TGTGCCAGCAGCTTAGCATTTGGCGAGCAGTACTTC
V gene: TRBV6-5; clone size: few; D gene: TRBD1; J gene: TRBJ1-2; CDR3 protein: CASSLYSRGLNYGYTF; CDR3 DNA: TGTGCCAGCAGTTTATATTCCAGGGGGCTAAACTATGGCTACACCTTC
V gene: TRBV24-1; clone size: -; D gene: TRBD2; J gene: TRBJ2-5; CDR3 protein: CASSLSGTSGETQYF; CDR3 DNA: TGTGCCAGCAGTCTCTCCGGGACTAGCGGAGAGACCCAGTACTTC
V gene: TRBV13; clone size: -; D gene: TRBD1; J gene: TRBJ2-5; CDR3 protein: CASSPGQGHQETQYF; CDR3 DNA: TGTGCCAGCAGCCCGGGACAGGGCCATCAAGAGACCCAGTACTTC
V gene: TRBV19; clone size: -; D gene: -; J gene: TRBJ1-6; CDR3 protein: CASSSRGANSPLHF; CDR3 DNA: TGTGCCAGTAGTAGCAGGGGAGCTAATTCACCCCTCCACTTT
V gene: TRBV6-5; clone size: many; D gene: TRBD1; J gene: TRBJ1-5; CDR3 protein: CASRSEQGAGNQPQHF; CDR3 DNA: TGTGCCAGCAGGTCAGAACAGGGGGCGGGCAATCAGCCCCAGCATTTT
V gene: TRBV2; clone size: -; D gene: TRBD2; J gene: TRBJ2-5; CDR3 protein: CASSEEGLVYRKTQYF; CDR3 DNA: TGTGCCAGCAGTGAAGAGGGACTAGTCTACCGGAAGACCCAGTACTTC
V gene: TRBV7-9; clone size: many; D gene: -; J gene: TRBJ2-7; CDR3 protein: CASSPVGRGYEQYF; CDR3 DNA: TGTGCCAGCAGCCCGGTGGGCAGGGGCTACGAGCAGTACTTC
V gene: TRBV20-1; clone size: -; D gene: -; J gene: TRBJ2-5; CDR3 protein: CSARGAGAPQYF; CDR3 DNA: TGCAGTGCTAGAGGGGCCGGGGCTCCTCAGTACTTC
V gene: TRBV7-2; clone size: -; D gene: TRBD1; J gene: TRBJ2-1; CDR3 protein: CASSYRQGLGNEQFF; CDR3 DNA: TGTGCCAGCAGCTACCGACAGGGGCTGGGCAATGAGCAGTTCTTC
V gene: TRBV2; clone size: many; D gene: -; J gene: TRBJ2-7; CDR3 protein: CASSEALRENEQYF; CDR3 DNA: TGTGCCAGCAGTGAAGCGCTGAGGGAGAACGAGCAGTACTTC
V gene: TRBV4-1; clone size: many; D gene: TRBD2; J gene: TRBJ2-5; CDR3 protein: CASSHTSGNGETQYF; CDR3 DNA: TGCGCCAGCAGCCATACTAGCGGAAACGGAGAGACCCAGTACTTC
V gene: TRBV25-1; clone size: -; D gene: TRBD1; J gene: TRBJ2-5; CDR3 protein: CASSEPRGQEETQYF; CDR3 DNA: TGTGCCAGCAGTGAACCACGGGGACAGGAAGAGACCCAGTACTTC
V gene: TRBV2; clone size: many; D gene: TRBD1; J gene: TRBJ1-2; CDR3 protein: CASSLGQTHYGYTF; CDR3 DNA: TGTGCCAGCAGTTTGGGACAGACACACTATGGCTACACCTTC
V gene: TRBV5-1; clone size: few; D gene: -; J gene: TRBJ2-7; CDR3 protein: CASSFYGGDEQYF; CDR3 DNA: TGCGCCAGCAGCTTCTATGGGGGCGACGAGCAGTACTTC